Presented here are 5 T cell receptor beta chains from one specimen sequenced in a study of T and B cells in COVID-19 patients. Multiplex PCR with BIOMED2 TRB-A/B primer pools amplified TRB rearrangements. TCRdb passed the multiplex PCR reads through MiXCR, listing each CDR3 protein once. The sample has more than 7,500 distinct CDR3 sequences, under 30% seen once. From blood, roughly 220-550 ng of genomic DNA served as TRB template. Sequenced sample: blood. These TCRs come from a human donor with active COVID-19.

Relative to its sample, this clonotype is medium-sized. This chain connects TRBV19 to TRBJ2-5, with 7 bases fitting TRBD2. V shed 4 bases, J shed 4 bases, and the junction held 9 bases outside the gene matches. The CDR3 is 15 residues long. Germline-derived CDR1 and CDR2 are LNHDA and SQIVND (reference sequence). CDR3 residues: CASSKGNGEGETQYF. In nucleotides, the CDR3 is TGTGCCAGTAGTAAGGGAAACGGGGAGGGAGAGACCCAGTACTTC.

The V call is TRBV5-1, the J call TRBJ2-5; TRBD1 is a possible D gene (6 bases). This CDR3 comprises 13 residues. Germline V lookup: CDR1 SGHRS, CDR2 YFSETQ. Deletions cut 1 base from V and 7 bases from J, with 11 bases between. The CDR3 spells CASSLLGAGTQYF. The CDR3 nucleotides are TGCGCCAGCAGCTTGTTGGGGGCGGGGACCCAGTACTTC. Full variable domain (remainder filled in from reference TRBV5-1 and TRBJ2-5): KAGVTQTPRYLIKTRGQQVTLSCSPISGHRSVSWYQQTPGQGLQFLFEYFSETQRNKGNFPGRFSGRQFSNSRSEMNVSTLELGDSALYLCASSLLGAGTQYFGPGTRLLVL.

The chain carries TRBV11-2 and TRBJ2-3; 9 bases agree with TRBD1. This CDR3 comprises 13 residues. CDR1 and CDR2 (germline): SGHAT, FQNNGV. Trimming removed 5 bases from V and 5 bases from J; junction bases left unmatched: 2. In nucleotides, the CDR3 is TGTGCCAGCAGCCAGGGACAGGGAGATACGCAGTATTTT. Its protein product is CASSQGQGDTQYF.

This clonotype has more than one count but fewer than ten. The rearrangement joins TRBV5-6 to TRBJ2-5; 8 nucleotides match TRBD2. This CDR3 is built from 14 residues. Looked up from germline, CDR1 is SGHDT and CDR2 is YYEEEE. Germline trimming cut 5 bases from V and 5 bases from J; bases unmatched to any gene: 8. The DNA of the CDR3 is TGTGCCAGCAGTTCGACTAGCGCCGGGGAGACCCAGTACTTC. Translation: CASSSTSAGETQYF. Full variable domain (remainder filled in from reference TRBV5-6 and TRBJ2-5): DAGVTQSPTHLIKTRGQQVTLRCSPKSGHDTVSWYQQALGQGPQFIFQYYEEEERQRGNFPDRFSGHQFPNYSSELNVNALLLGDSALYLCASSSTSAGETQYFGPGTRLLVL.

Remarks on this clonotype: A read error may produce the germline difference seen at one junction end. V usage is TRBV4-2 and J usage is TRBJ2-2; 9 bases align to TRBD2. This CDR3 has 17 amino acids. The germline V gene encodes CDR1 LGHNA and CDR2 YNFKEQ. CDR3 sequence (DNA): TGCGCCAGCAGCCAAGATCGAAGCGGGGGGCATAGCGGGGAGCTGTTTTTT. It is translated as CASSQDRSGGHSGELFF.